The subject of this entry is one TCR beta chain. The record originates from a study of blood T cell repertoires in COVID-19. Study at large: The United States, Italy and Spain were the sources of the acute and convalescent COVID-19 samples.

This CDR3 has 13 amino acids. CDR1 is SGHNT and CDR2 is YENEEA in the germline V gene. V shed 1 base and J 4 bases; nucleotides not matched to a gene: 0. Libraries were prepared by immunoSEQ multiplex PCR; TCRdb keeps only in-frame clonotypes and omits some of them. In the table there are roughly 250,000 clones, 70% to 90% of which are singletons. Participants were aged roughly 18 to 90 years, lived in 25 or so US areas, and enrolled virtually. The clonotype originates from a woman aged 25 to 39 who had recovered from COVID-19. V and J are TRBV11-3 and TRBJ2-7, with 8 bases aligning to TRBD1. The sample comprised PBMCs or T cells enriched from blood (not recorded which). The CDR3 protein is CASSLGTGYEQYF. As DNA, the CDR3 is TGTGCCAGCAGCTTAGGGACAGGGTACGAGCAGTACTTC.